A single sample is the source of the 21 T cell receptor beta chains below, sequenced in a study of blood T cell repertoires in COVID-19. Produced via immunoSEQ multiplex PCR; TCRdb's table is partial and in-frame only. The sample contains about 270,000 clones, approximately 88% of which appear only once. Sequencing input: PBMCs or T cells enriched from blood (not recorded which). The receptors originated from a woman aged 40 to 49 with acute COVID-19.

The chain employs TRBV27 and TRBJ2-3; 11 nucleotides agree with TRBD2. J lost 3 bases, V lost 5 bases, and 4 bases had no gene match. Germline V gives CDR1 MNHEY, CDR2 SMNVEV (reference sequence). The CDR3 covers 15 residues. In nucleotides, the CDR3 is TGTGCCAGCAGTAAGACTAGCGGGACTACAGATACGCAGTATTTT. Encoded protein: CASSKTSGTTDTQYF.

The genes are TRBV12-3 or TRBV12-4 and TRBJ1-1; D gene uncertain. CDR3 length: 13 amino acids. Trimming cost V 4 bases and J 4 bases, with 10 bases left between them. The CDR3 nucleotides read TGTGCCAGCAGTTCTTCCCGGGGCACTGAAGCTTTCTTT. Its translation is CASSSSRGTEAFF.

The CDR3 nucleotides read TGTGCCAGCAGCCAAGGCTTACCAGGGGTCCTTCTCAACTATGGCTACACCTTC. This gives the protein CASSQGLPGVLLNYGYTF. This sequence joins TRBV3-1 (or the pseudogene TRBV3-2) and TRBJ1-2; maybe TRBD1 (6 bases). The CDR3 is 18 residues long. Trimming left V 1 base short and J 2 bases short, with 20 bases between. Germline CDR1 LGHDT, CDR2 YNNKEL (reference sequence).

The genes are TRBV11-2 and TRBJ1-3; 7 bases line up with TRBD1. CDR3 length: 19 residues. The germline gives CDR1 SGHAT, CDR2 FQNNGV. The V gene end was trimmed by 4 bases and the J gene end by 0 bases; junction bases not matched to a gene: 15. The CDR3 region is CASSSMARTGLNSGNTIYF. In DNA, the CDR3 is TGTGCCAGCAGCTCCATGGCAAGGACAGGATTGAACTCTGGAAACACCATATATTTT.

This clone came up a few times. The rearrangement links TRBV19 to TRBJ1-5; 7 positions match TRBD1. This CDR3 has 18 amino acids. Germline lookup yields CDR1 LNHDA and CDR2 SQIVND (reference sequence). With V trimmed by 4 bases and J by 3 bases, 15 bases remained unmatched. Written as DNA, the CDR3 is TGTGCCAGTAGTACCCTAGACAGGGCGCTGGATCACAATCAGCCCCAGCATTTT. Translated, it gives CASSTLDRALDHNQPQHF.

The rearrangement joins TRBV6-4 to TRBJ2-1, with TRBD1 identical over 9 bases. Trimming took 3 bases from V and 7 from J; bases not matched to a gene: 13. The CDR3 covers 17 residues. Germline CDR1 reads MRHNA; CDR2 reads SNTAGT. The CDR3 reads CASSDQPPGQGSNEQFF. The CDR3 DNA follows: TGTGCCAGCAGTGATCAGCCCCCGGGACAGGGCAGTAATGAGCAGTTCTTC.

The V call is TRBV9, the J call TRBJ1-1; no clear D gene. Germline-derived CDR1 and CDR2 are SGDLS and YYNGEE. The V end lost 0 bases, the J end lost 0 bases, and 3 bases lay between the germline ends. The CDR3 has 13 residues. Here the CDR3 reads CASSVAVNTEAFF. CDR3 nucleotides: TGTGCCAGCAGCGTAGCAGTGAACACTGAAGCTTTCTTT.

The rearrangement uses TRBV7-2 and TRBJ2-3, with 8 nucleotides matching TRBD2. CDR3 size: 16 residues. The germline V gene has CDR1 SGHTA and CDR2 FQGNSA. The V gene end was trimmed by 2 bases and the J gene end by 5 bases; junction bases not matched to a gene: 9. CDR3: CASSLIFLAGLDTQYF. In DNA form, the CDR3 reads TGTGCCAGCAGCTTAATTTTCCTAGCGGGCTTAGATACGCAGTATTTT.

V is TRBV25-1 and J is TRBJ1-1; D remains ambiguous. Germline V gene sequence: CDR1 MGHDK, CDR2 SYGVNS. The CDR3 consists of 17 residues. Trimming removed 2 bases at V and 0 bases at J, with 16 bases between. CDR3 nucleotide sequence: TGTGCCAGCAGTGAAGGCGTCACCCGGACTGTGAACACTGAAGCTTTCTTT. Protein: CASSEGVTRTVNTEAFF.

V usage is TRBV9 and J usage is TRBJ1-3; no clear D. The CDR3 loop spans 17 amino acids. Per the germline V gene, CDR1 is SGDLS and CDR2 is YYNGEE. V was pared by 0 bases and J by 0 bases, with 13 bases between. DNA for the CDR3: TGTGCCAGCAGCGTAGACGGGTGGCTCTTCTCTGGAAACACCATATATTTT. Its translation: CASSVDGWLFSGNTIYF.

The count of this clone is one. This chain joins TRBV6-2 or TRBV6-3 and TRBJ2-1, with 8 bases fitting TRBD2. This CDR3 has 15 residues. Per the germline V gene, CDR1 is MNHEY and CDR2 is SVGEGT. The V gene end was trimmed by 3 bases and the J gene end by 5 bases; junction bases not matched to a gene: 6. The CDR3 DNA reads TGTGCCAGCAGTTATCGGGGGGGATGGGACAATGAGCAGTTCTTC. Translated, it gives CASSYRGGWDNEQFF.

The rearrangement joins TRBV7-3 to TRBJ2-1; 11 nucleotides agree with TRBD2. The CDR3 loop spans 15 amino acids. J lost 6 bases, V lost 5 bases, and 6 bases had no gene match. Germline V CDR1 and CDR2: SGHTA, FQGTGA. The CDR3 region is CASSRSLAGGNEQFF. DNA of the CDR3: TGTGCCAGCAGCCGAAGTCTAGCGGGAGGCAATGAGCAGTTCTTC.

The chain recombines TRBV5-5 with TRBJ2-7, with 8 bases lining up with TRBD1. Trimming took 0 bases from V and 3 from J; bases not matched to a gene: 2. The CDR3 totals 14 residues. Per the germline V gene, CDR1 is SGHKS and CDR2 is YYEKEE (reference sequence). The CDR3 sequence is CASSLAQGDYEQYV. CDR3 nucleotide sequence: TGTGCCAGCAGCTTGGCACAGGGGGACTACGAGCAGTACGTC.

The chain links TRBV18 to TRBJ2-1, with a weak D call TRBD2 (6 bases). This CDR3 has 14 residues. The germline V and J ends were trimmed by 6 bases and 8 bases, with 17 bases remaining between them. The germline V gene has CDR1 KGHSH and CDR2 LQKENI. CDR3 amino acids: CASSRLVFVDEQFF. In nucleotides, the CDR3 is TGTGCCAGCTCTAGACTAGTCTTTGTCGATGAGCAGTTCTTC.

The chain combines TRBV7-3 with TRBJ2-3; TRBD2 matches at 12 bases. CDR1 and CDR2 (germline): SGHTA, FQGTGA. After removal of 4 bases from V and 0 bases from J, the junction contained 5 bases not matched to a gene. This CDR3 has 17 amino acids. In nucleotides, the CDR3 is TGTGCCAGCAGCTCACGGACTAGCGGGGCTAGCACAGATACGCAGTATTTT. It yields the protein CASSSRTSGASTDTQYF. The full variable domain, in which reference TRBV7-3 and TRBJ2-3 provide the parts outside the CDR3, is GAGVSQTPSNKVTEKGKYVELRCDPISGHTALYWYRQSLGQGPEFLIYFQGTGAADDSGLPNDRFFAVRPEGSVSTLKIQRTERGDSAVYLCASSSRTSGASTDTQYFGPGTRLTVL.

The sample holds one count of this clone. The rearrangement joins TRBV7-2 to TRBJ2-3; possibly TRBD2 for D (6 bases). The germline CDR1 and CDR2 sequences are SGHTA and FQGNSA. The CDR3 extends over 15 amino acids. Trimming took off 2 bases at V and 0 bases at J, with 9 bases between the two ends. CDR3 bases: TGTGCCAGCAGCTTAACAAGCGGGAGCACAGATACGCAGTATTTT. This sequence encodes CASSLTSGSTDTQYF.

The chain is built from TRBV19 and TRBJ2-1; 9 bases agree with TRBD2. V dropped 6 bases and J dropped 3; count of bases not matched to a gene: 9. The length of the CDR3 is 16 residues. The germline V gene encodes CDR1 LNHDA and CDR2 SQIVND (reference sequence). CDR3 coding DNA: TGTGCCAGTAGGGAAATGAGTAGCGGGAGCTACAATGAGCAGTTCTTC. Translated, it gives CASREMSSGSYNEQFF.

This clone was observed a handful of times. V is TRBV19 and J is TRBJ2-1; D gene unclear. CDR1 is LNHDA, CDR2 SQIVND, per germline (reference sequence). Trimming left V 3 bases short and J 0 bases short, with 12 bases between. The CDR3 covers 16 residues. The CDR3: CASSIGVVGSYNEQFF. The CDR3 nucleotides are TGTGCCAGTAGTATTGGAGTAGTAGGCTCCTACAATGAGCAGTTCTTC.

The chain combines TRBV7-8 with TRBJ2-7; D gene ambiguous. CDR3 length equals 14 residues. Trimming took off 5 bases at V and 0 bases at J, with 11 bases between the two ends. Germline assignment: CDR1 SGHVS and CDR2 FQNEAQ. The CDR3 sequence: CASSLRHPSYEQYF. CDR3 coding DNA: TGTGCCAGCAGCCTCCGACACCCCTCCTACGAGCAGTACTTC.

This chain joins TRBV7-6 and TRBJ2-1, with TRBD2 identical over 15 bases. V gave up 2 bases and J gave up 7 bases; unmatched junction bases: 6. The CDR3 extends over 17 amino acids. CDR1 and CDR2 (germline): SGHVS, FNYEAQ. In DNA form, the CDR3 reads TGTGCCAGCAGCTTAAGTGGACTAGCGGGAGGGCAGAATGAGCAGTTCTTC. As protein: CASSLSGLAGGQNEQFF.

The J gene is TRBJ2-5, the V gene TRBV5-1; 12 bases fit TRBD2. The CDR3 covers 18 residues. The V gene end was trimmed by 1 base and the J gene end by 2 bases; junction bases not matched to a gene: 9. The germline CDR1 and CDR2 sequences are SGHRS and YFSETQ. CDR3 nucleotide sequence: TGCGCCAGCAGCTTGTCCGGGACTAGCGGGCGTATACAAGAGACCCAGTACTTC. It is translated as CASSLSGTSGRIQETQYF.